This T cell receptor (beta chain) is from a study of blood T cell repertoires in COVID-19. Trimming pared 10 bases from V and 2 bases from J, leaving 11 bases between. The germline CDR1 and CDR2 sequences are ENHRY and SYGVKD. This CDR3 is built from 13 residues. Per the study methods: The authors estimated nucleated cell counts from reference gene primer amplification. The assay was immunoSEQ multiplex PCR, and TCRdb's table has in-frame clones only and misses some. The V and J calls and clone size were taken over from that table, and D and trimming were inferred from the DNA. Here the sample spans roughly 160,000 clones, about nine tenths being singletons.

The chain carries TRBV10-3 and TRBJ2-2; D gene unclear. The sequence derives from a man between 60 and 70 years old with acute or convalescent COVID-19. Sequenced input: peripheral blood. DNA of the CDR3: TGTGCCACCGGCTCGGGTAACACCGGGGAGCTGTTTTTT. This codes for CATGSGNTGELFF.